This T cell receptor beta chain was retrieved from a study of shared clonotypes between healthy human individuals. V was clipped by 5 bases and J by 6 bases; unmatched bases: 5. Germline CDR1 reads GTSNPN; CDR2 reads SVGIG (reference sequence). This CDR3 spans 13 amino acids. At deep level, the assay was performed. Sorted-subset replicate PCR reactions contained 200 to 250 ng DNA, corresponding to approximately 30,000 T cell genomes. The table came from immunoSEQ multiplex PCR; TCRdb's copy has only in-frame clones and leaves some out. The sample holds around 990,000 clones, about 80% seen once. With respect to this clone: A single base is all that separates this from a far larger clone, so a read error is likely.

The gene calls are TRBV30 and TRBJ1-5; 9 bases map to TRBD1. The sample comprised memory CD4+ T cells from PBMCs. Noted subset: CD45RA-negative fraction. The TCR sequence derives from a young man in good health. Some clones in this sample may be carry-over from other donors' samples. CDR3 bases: TGTGCCTGGGACAGGGGGAGATGTCAGCCCCAGCATTTT. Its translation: CAWDRGRCQPQHF. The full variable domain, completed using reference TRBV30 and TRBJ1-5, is SQTIHQWPATLVQPVGSPLSLECTVEGTSNPNLYWYRQAAGRGLQLLFYSVGIGQISSEVPQNLSASRPQDRQFILSSKKLLLSDSGFYLCAWDRGRCQPQHFGDGTRLSIL.